The 16 T cell receptor beta chains in this list originate from one sample, sequenced in a study of shared clonotypes between healthy human individuals. Sequenced by immunoSEQ multiplex PCR; TCRdb stores in-frame clones only, minus some. Of roughly 410,000 clones listed, about 96% are singletons. The sample comprised memory CD8+ T cells sorted from blood. As for subset: CD45RO+ cells pooled with CCR7-negative TemRA cells. The receptors were gathered from a man aged 25-40 years in good health.

This clone was observed a single time. The DNA of the CDR3 is TGTGCCAGCAGGTCGGGACTAGCGGGAGTCAGTGAGCAGTTCTTC. The encoded protein is CASRSGLAGVSEQFF. This chain connects TRBV11-2 to TRBJ2-1; 14 nucleotides agree with TRBD2. Germline assignment: CDR1 SGHAT and CDR2 FQNNGV. Losses at the gene ends were 6 bases for V and 9 bases for J; bases not matched to a gene: 7. CDR3 size: 15 residues. The full variable domain, rest sourced from reference TRBV11-2 and TRBJ2-1, is EAGVAQSPRYKIIEKRQSVAFWCNPISGHATLYWYQQILGQGPKLLIQFQNNGVVDDSQLPKDRFSAERLKGVDSTLKIQPAKLEDSAVYLCASRSGLAGVSEQFFGPGTRLTVL.

The gene calls are TRBV19 and TRBJ2-5; TRBD2 matches at 8 bases. Germline loops: CDR1 LNHDA, CDR2 SQIVND (reference sequence). The CDR3 is 13 residues long. CDR3 residues: CDKGAGGQETQYF. As DNA, the CDR3 is TGTGACAAAGGGGCGGGAGGACAAGAGACCCAGTACTTC.

The chain uses TRBV28 and TRBJ1-5; 9 bases align to TRBD1. Germline V gene sequence: CDR1 MDHEN, CDR2 SYDVKM. The V gene end was trimmed by 5 bases and the J gene end by 7 bases; junction bases not matched to a gene: 12. The CDR3 length is 16 residues. The CDR3 coding sequence is TGTGCCAGCAGTCCGGGATGGGACAGGGTCGGGCAGCCCCAGCATTTT. Translated: CASSPGWDRVGQPQHF. Filled out from reference TRBV28 and TRBJ1-5, the complete variable domain reads DVKVTQSSRYLVKRTGEKVFLECVQDMDHENMFWYRQDPGLGLRLIYFSYDVKMKEKGDIPEGYSVSREKKERFSLILESASTNQTSMYLCASSPGWDRVGQPQHFGDGTRLSIL.

The CDR3 DNA sequence: TGTGCCAGCAGTTCAAGGTCCAGCACAGATACGCAGTATTTT. As protein: CASSSRSSTDTQYF. This chain connects TRBV28 to TRBJ2-3; unclear D gene. The CDR3 is made up of 14 amino acids. The germline CDR1 and CDR2 sequences are MDHEN and SYDVKM. The germline V and J ends were trimmed by 4 bases and 0 bases, with 8 bases remaining between them.

The chain carries TRBV28 and TRBJ2-7, with TRBD1 matching 7 bases. Germline V CDR1 and CDR2: MDHEN, SYDVKM. The length of the CDR3 is 14 residues. After removal of 8 bases from V and 4 bases from J, the junction contained 11 bases not matched to a gene. The CDR3 protein is CASSEGGQIYEQYF. In nucleotides, the CDR3 is TGTGCCAGCTCCGAAGGGGGCCAAATTTACGAGCAGTACTTC. The variable domain in full, completed from reference TRBV28 and TRBJ2-7, reads DVKVTQSSRYLVKRTGEKVFLECVQDMDHENMFWYRQDPGLGLRLIYFSYDVKMKEKGDIPEGYSVSREKKERFSLILESASTNQTSMYLCASSEGGQIYEQYFGPGTRLTVT.

The chain couples TRBV27 to TRBJ2-7; no clear D. This CDR3 spans 15 amino acids. Looked up from germline, CDR1 is MNHEY and CDR2 is SMNVEV (reference sequence). The V and J ends lost 3 bases and 3 bases respectively, with 15 bases between them. CDR3 DNA: TGTGCCAGCAGTTTCGTGAGGAACAGTGTCTACGAGCAGTACTTC. Amino acids: CASSFVRNSVYEQYF.

This chain links TRBV4-2 with TRBJ2-2; D gene uncertain. The germline V gene has CDR1 LGHNA and CDR2 YNFKEQ. The CDR3 is 14 amino acids. The V and J ends lost 0 bases and 5 bases respectively, with 7 bases between them. The CDR3 sequence is CASSQDLVTGELFF. The CDR3 DNA reads TGTGCCAGCAGCCAAGATTTGGTGACCGGGGAGCTGTTTTTT.

This chain joins TRBV6-1 and TRBJ2-7; possible D gene TRBD2, 5 bases. This CDR3 has 16 amino acids. With 2 bases removed from V and 6 bases from J, the gap between germline ends came to 20 bases. Germline CDR1 and CDR2: MNHNS and SASEGT. CDR3 sequence: CASSESPGPRVGEQYF. The CDR3 nucleotides read TGTGCCAGCAGTGAATCCCCCGGTCCGAGGGTTGGCGAGCAGTACTTC.

The V call is TRBV7-9, the J call TRBJ2-4; no firm D call. This CDR3 is 15 amino acids long. Germline V gene data show CDR1 as SEHNR and CDR2 as FQNEAQ (reference sequence). V was cut by 4 bases and J by 0 bases, with 10 bases left in between. The CDR3 reads CASSSQPLAKNIQYF. The CDR3 region has the DNA TGTGCCAGCAGCTCACAACCCCTAGCCAAAAACATTCAGTACTTC. Looking up the rest from reference TRBV7-9 and TRBJ2-4 gives the full variable domain: DTGVSQNPRHKITKRGQNVTFRCDPISEHNRLYWYRQTLGQGPEFLTYFQNEAQLEKSRLLSDRFSAERPKGSFSTLEIQRTEQGDSAMYLCASSSQPLAKNIQYFGAGTRLSVL.

The chain employs TRBV19 and TRBJ2-2, with TRBD2 as a possible D gene (6 bases). The CDR3 length is 15 residues. V shed 8 bases and J shed 3 bases, with 16 bases lying between them. Germline CDR1 reads LNHDA; CDR2 reads SQIVND (reference sequence). CDR3 sequence: CASHEPGLYTGELFF. The CDR3 region has the DNA TGTGCCAGTCACGAGCCGGGACTTTACACCGGGGAGCTGTTTTTT.

The chain links TRBV4-2 to TRBJ2-1, with D possibly TRBD1 on 5 matching bases. The CDR3 spans 16 residues. The V end was cut by 1 base, the J end by 0 bases, with 10 bases between. Per germline, CDR1 LGHNA and CDR2 YNFKEQ. The CDR3 DNA is TGTGCCAGCAGCCAAGGGGGCACCTCCTCCTACAATGAGCAGTTCTTC. Encoded protein: CASSQGGTSSYNEQFF.

V and J are TRBV6-5 and TRBJ2-3; D tentatively fits TRBD1 or TRBD2 (5 bases each). CDR3 length: 11 amino acids. Trimming cost V 6 bases and J 7 bases, with 8 bases left between them. CDR1 is MNHEY and CDR2 is SVGAGI in the germline V gene. CDR3 nucleotides: TGTGCCAGCAGCTGGGGGTATACGCAGTATTTT. It is translated as CASSWGYTQYF.

The chain has TRBV6-1 and TRBJ2-7, with 8 bases that match TRBD1. The CDR3 covers 12 residues. Germline V gene lookup returns CDR1 MNHNS and CDR2 SASEGT. V gave up 6 bases and J gave up 11 bases; unmatched junction bases: 9. The CDR3 reads CASRDDRGREYF. The CDR3 DNA reads as TGTGCCAGCAGGGACGACAGGGGAAGAGAGTACTTC.

The chain couples TRBV14 to TRBJ1-2, with 9 bases fitting TRBD1. Germline values: CDR1 SGHDN, CDR2 FVKESK. The junction had 6 bases not matched to a gene; V was cut back by 0 bases and J by 4 bases. This CDR3 is 16 amino acids long. CDR3 loop: CASSQDRGQGPYGYTF. In DNA, the CDR3 is TGTGCCAGCAGCCAAGATCGGGGACAGGGCCCCTATGGCTACACCTTC.

The chain has TRBV5-1 and TRBJ1-1; no firm D call. Looked up from germline, CDR1 is SGHRS and CDR2 is YFSETQ. CDR3 size: 14 residues. V dropped 5 bases and J dropped 6 bases, with 17 bases sitting between them. CDR3 DNA: TGCGCCAGCAGTTCCGGCACCATTGAGGCTGAAGCTTTCTTT. Translation gives CASSSGTIEAEAFF. Combining the CDR3 with reference TRBV5-1 and TRBJ1-1 gives the whole variable domain KAGVTQTPRYLIKTRGQQVTLSCSPISGHRSVSWYQQTPGQGLQFLFEYFSETQRNKGNFPGRFSGRQFSNSRSEMNVSTLELGDSALYLCASSSGTIEAEAFFGQGTRLTVV.

The V call is TRBV15, the J call TRBJ2-7; D ambiguous. The CDR3 runs 13 residues. V gave up 1 base and J gave up 1 base, with 5 bases separating them. Germline lookup yields CDR1 LNHNV and CDR2 YYDKDF (reference sequence). This CDR3 reads CATSRGGSYEQYF. Written as DNA, the CDR3 is TGTGCCACCAGCAGAGGTGGTTCCTACGAGCAGTACTTC.